One sample yielded the 11 T cell receptor beta chains listed below, sequenced in a study of blood T cell repertoires in COVID-19. Generated by immunoSEQ multiplex PCR, the TCRdb table keeps only in-frame clones and is missing some. The table lists over 60,000 clones, about 89% of them singletons. The specimen sequenced was peripheral blood. Receptors originate from an older woman with acute or convalescent COVID-19.

V usage is TRBV14 and J usage is TRBJ1-4; the D gene is possibly TRBD1 (6 bases). Germline V gene data show CDR1 as SGHDN and CDR2 as FVKESK. V lost 5 bases, J lost 8 bases, and 12 bases lay in between. This CDR3 is 13 amino acids long. CDR3 sequence (DNA): TGTGCCAGCAGCAACAGGGTGGACGAAAAACTGTTTTTT. As protein: CASSNRVDEKLFF.

The J gene is TRBJ2-3, the V gene TRBV7-2; TRBD2 aligns across 8 bases. The ends lost 3 bases at V and 2 bases at J; junction bases unmatched: 7. CDR1 and CDR2 (germline): SGHTA, FQGNSA. The CDR3 is 16 residues long. The CDR3 DNA follows: TGTGCCAGCAGCTTTCTCCGCGGGGGGTCCACAGATACGCAGTATTTT. It yields the protein CASSFLRGGSTDTQYF.

In this sample, this clone turned up once. The V call is TRBV5-8, the J call TRBJ1-5; D gene uncertain. From germline, CDR1 is SGHTS and CDR2 YDEGEE. This CDR3 region has 12 residues. V shed 2 bases and J shed 4 bases, with 4 bases lying between them. CDR3: CASSFQNQPQHF. CDR3 nucleotide sequence: TGTGCCAGCAGCTTTCAGAATCAGCCCCAGCATTTT.

This clone appeared once. The chain combines TRBV5-1 with TRBJ2-2; 14 nucleotides match TRBD2. Trimming cost V 4 bases and J 0 bases; bases outside gene matches: 8. The CDR3 covers 19 residues. The V gene's germline CDR1 is SGHRS and CDR2 YFSETQ. DNA for the CDR3: TGCGCCAGCAGCCTCACCGGGACTAGCGGGGGTCCGAACACCGGGGAGCTGTTTTTT. This sequence encodes CASSLTGTSGGPNTGELFF. Complete variable domain (other parts from reference TRBV5-1 and TRBJ2-2): KAGVTQTPRYLIKTRGQQVTLSCSPISGHRSVSWYQQTPGQGLQFLFEYFSETQRNKGNFPGRFSGRQFSNSRSEMNVSTLELGDSALYLCASSLTGTSGGPNTGELFFGEGSRLTVL.

The chain links TRBV28 to TRBJ1-4; D gene ambiguous. Trimming shortened V by 7 bases and J by 5 bases, and 8 bases separated the two germline ends. The CDR3 consists of 12 residues. Germline V lookup: CDR1 MDHEN, CDR2 SYDVKM. Written as DNA, the CDR3 is TGTGCCAGCACAGGCGTAAATGAAAAACTGTTTTTT. This encodes CASTGVNEKLFF.

The rearrangement links TRBV15 to TRBJ2-3, with unresolved D. Germline CDR1 LNHNV, CDR2 YYDKDF (reference sequence). The CDR3 extends over 14 amino acids. V gave up 0 bases and J gave up 3 bases, with 7 bases separating them. Here the CDR3 DNA reads TGTGCCACCAGCAGAGAACAGCTGACAGATACGCAGTATTTT. Translated: CATSREQLTDTQYF.

In DNA, the CDR3 is TGCGCCAGCAGTGAGTTGGGGACTAGCGAAGAGCAGTTCTTC. This translates into CASSELGTSEEQFF. The chain carries TRBV10-1 and TRBJ2-1; 10 bases map to TRBD2. Germline CDR1 is WNHNN and CDR2 is SYGVQD (reference sequence). Trimming removed 1 base from V and 10 bases from J; junction bases left unmatched: 4. The CDR3 has 14 amino acids.

The genes are TRBV7-2 and TRBJ2-1; 11 nucleotides match TRBD2. With V trimmed by 7 bases and J by 2 bases, 4 bases remained unmatched. In germline, CDR1 is SGHTA, CDR2 FQGNSA. The CDR3 length is 15 residues. This chain's CDR3 is CASTETSGAYNEQFF. The DNA for the CDR3 is TGTGCCAGCACCGAGACTAGCGGGGCCTACAATGAGCAGTTCTTC.

The rearrangement links TRBV5-1 to TRBJ2-1, with a weak D call TRBD2 (6 bases). The length of the CDR3 is 17 residues. V was shortened by 4 bases and J by 0 bases, with 17 bases between the two germline ends. The germline CDR1 and CDR2 sequences are SGHRS and YFSETQ. CDR3: CASSLGTGGSSYNEQFF. DNA for the CDR3: TGCGCCAGCAGCCTAGGGACTGGGGGGAGCTCCTACAATGAGCAGTTCTTC.

The V call is TRBV24-1, the J call TRBJ1-2, with 8 bases that match TRBD1. V was pared by 4 bases and J by 13 bases, with 13 bases of the junction left unmatched. The germline CDR1 and CDR2 sequences are KGHDR and SFDVKD. The CDR3 covers 14 residues. In DNA, the CDR3 is TGTGCCACCAGTGAGGGGAGACGGACAGGGTCTTGCACCTTC. Amino acid sequence: CATSEGRRTGSCTF.

This clone was counted a single time. The V gene is TRBV19, the J gene TRBJ2-5; possible D gene TRBD1, 7 bases. The length of the CDR3 is 15 residues. Per the germline V gene, CDR1 is LNHDA and CDR2 is SQIVND (reference sequence). Trimming shortened V by 6 bases and J by 2 bases, and 16 bases separated the two germline ends. CDR3 sequence: CASSARRGLQETQYF. The CDR3 bases are TGTGCCAGTAGCGCTAGGAGGGGGCTTCAAGAGACCCAGTACTTC.